The 21 T cell receptor beta chains below were found in one sample sequenced in a study of cytomegalovirus exposure and HLA in healthy donors. PCR primers comprised 60 Vbeta and 13 Jbeta primers. Here immunoSEQ multiplex PCR was the method, and the copy in TCRdb shows in-frame clones only, minus some. The top ten clones hold about a tenth of a sample with approximately 100,000 clones, 86% of them seen once. The sequenced sample consisted of PBMCs. The receptors stem from a man aged 30 to 45 in good health and CMV-seropositive.

The rearrangement links TRBV4-1 to TRBJ2-2; no clear D gene. The CDR3 covers 16 residues. Germline V CDR1 and CDR2: MGHRA, YSYEKL. V was trimmed by 0 bases and J by 8 bases, leaving 16 bases between them. CDR3 region: CASSQEGIGMAGELFF. The CDR3 region has the DNA TGCGCCAGCAGCCAAGAGGGCATCGGAATGGCAGGGGAGCTGTTTTTT.

This clone appeared once. This sequence joins TRBV4-2 and TRBJ2-5; the D is unclear. The CDR3 runs to 14 residues. Between the trimmed V and J ends, which lost 0 bases and 1 base, there was a span of 6 bases. The germline V gene has CDR1 LGHNA and CDR2 YNFKEQ. The CDR3 DNA is TGTGCCAGCAGCCAAGATCAGGTCCAAGAGACCCAGTACTTC. It yields the protein CASSQDQVQETQYF.

V is TRBV18 and J is TRBJ2-7, with 7 bases that match TRBD2. Germline V gene sequence: CDR1 KGHSH, CDR2 LQKENI. The CDR3 loop spans 14 amino acids. Trimming cost V 6 bases and J 3 bases; bases outside gene matches: 8. The CDR3 coding sequence is TGTGCCAGCTCCGGCACGGGAGGAGACTACGAGCAGTACTTC. Amino acids: CASSGTGGDYEQYF.

This chain joins TRBV30 and TRBJ1-2; 9 bases are a match to TRBD1. The V segment lost 0 bases and the J segment 7 bases; nucleotides outside the gene matches: 6. Germline V lookup: CDR1 GTSNPN, CDR2 SVGIG (reference sequence). The CDR3 loop spans 14 amino acids. CDR3 in DNA: TGTGCCTGGAGTGTGTTGACACAGGGGGCTGGCTACACCTTC. It specifies CAWSVLTQGAGYTF.

The chain joins TRBV15 to TRBJ2-5; D unresolved. The V and J ends lost 0 bases and 4 bases respectively, with 6 bases between them. Germline CDR1 is LNHNV and CDR2 is YYDKDF (reference sequence). This CDR3 is built from 13 residues. CDR3 in amino acids: CATSRDRVETQYF. Written as DNA, the CDR3 is TGTGCCACCAGCAGAGACCGTGTAGAGACCCAGTACTTC.

The chain is built from TRBV7-2 and TRBJ1-2; D gene uncertain. CDR3 length: 15 residues. Germline-derived CDR1 and CDR2 are SGHTA and FQGNSA. Between the trimmed V and J ends, which lost 0 bases and 4 bases, there was a span of 12 bases. CDR3 sequence (DNA): TGTGCCAGCAGCTTAGCCCCGGGAATAAGCTATGGCTACACCTTC. Its protein is CASSLAPGISYGYTF. Full variable domain (outside the CDR3, taken from reference TRBV7-2 and TRBJ1-2): GAGVSQSPSNKVTEKGKDVELRCDPISGHTALYWYRQSLGQGLEFLIYFQGNSAPDKSGLPSDRFSAERTGGSVSTLTIQRTQQEDSAVYLCASSLAPGISYGYTFGSGTRLTVV.

The CDR3 nucleotides are TGTGCCAGCAGTTTAGTCGGGACTAGCACCGGTGAGCAGTTCTTC. Protein: CASSLVGTSTGEQFF. The chain employs TRBV27 and TRBJ2-1; 9 nucleotides line up with TRBD2. In germline, CDR1 is MNHEY, CDR2 SMNVEV (reference sequence). Unmatched junction bases numbered 8, after V lost 2 bases and J lost 9 bases. The CDR3 extends over 15 amino acids.

The rearrangement links TRBV28 to TRBJ1-3, with unresolved D. Germline V CDR1 and CDR2: MDHEN, SYDVKM. This CDR3 region has 15 residues. The V end lost 3 bases, the J end lost 0 bases, and 9 bases lay between the germline ends. The CDR3 DNA reads TGTGCCAGCAGTTTTCAGGACTTCTCTGGAAACACCATATATTTT. Residues: CASSFQDFSGNTIYF.

The chain joins TRBV25-1 to TRBJ1-4; TRBD1 is a possible D gene (6 bases). With 8 bases removed from V and 8 bases from J, the gap between germline ends came to 21 bases. CDR1 is MGHDK and CDR2 is SYGVNS in the germline V gene. The CDR3 is 15 amino acids. Here the CDR3 DNA reads TGTGCCAGCTCCGGCCGGGGGGCAGTTTGGGAAAAACTGTTTTTT. It is translated as CASSGRGAVWEKLFF.

This clone was seen only a few times. The V and J genes are TRBV6-1 and TRBJ2-1; 9 bases align to TRBD1. This CDR3 comprises 13 residues. V dropped 5 bases and J dropped 7; count of bases not matched to a gene: 3. Germline values: CDR1 MNHNS, CDR2 SASEGT. The CDR3 reads CASSRTGVNEQFF. The CDR3 DNA is TGTGCCAGCAGTAGGACAGGGGTGAATGAGCAGTTCTTC.

V and J are TRBV5-6 and TRBJ2-7; 7 nucleotides agree with TRBD1. CDR3 length equals 13 residues. CDR1 and CDR2 from the germline V gene are SGHDT and YYEEEE. V lost 3 bases and J lost 7; bases outside the gene matches: 7. The CDR3 DNA reads as TGTGCCAGCAGCTACCGACAGGGATTGGAGCAGTACTTC. It encodes CASSYRQGLEQYF.

This rearrangement joins TRBV30 to TRBJ2-7, with 7 nucleotides matching TRBD1. V was clipped by 2 bases and J by 9 bases; unmatched bases: 7. Germline assignment: CDR1 GTSNPN and CDR2 SVGIG (reference sequence). The CDR3 has 12 amino acids. CDR3 sequence: CAWSKRQGGQYF. For the CDR3, the DNA is TGTGCCTGGAGTAAGAGACAGGGTGGGCAGTACTTC. Based on the CDR3 plus reference TRBV30 and TRBJ2-7, the full variable domain is SQTIHQWPATLVQPVGSPLSLECTVEGTSNPNLYWYRQAAGRGLQLLFYSVGIGQISSEVPQNLSASRPQDRQFILSSKKLLLSDSGFYLCAWSKRQGGQYFGPGTRLTVT.

The rearrangement joins TRBV28 to TRBJ1-1, with TRBD1 matching over 12 bases. Germline V CDR1 and CDR2: MDHEN, SYDVKM. With V trimmed by 10 bases and J by 4 bases, 4 bases remained unmatched. This CDR3 contains 13 residues. The CDR3 DNA reads TGTGCCATCTCGGGACAGGGGGCCACTGAAGCTTTCTTT. It yields the protein CAISGQGATEAFF.

J is TRBJ1-1 and V is TRBV19; D gene uncertain. CDR1 is LNHDA and CDR2 is SQIVND in the germline V gene (reference sequence). Trimming left V 6 bases short and J 1 base short, with 12 bases between. CDR3 size: 14 residues. The CDR3 DNA reads TGTGCCAGTAGCCTTTGGTACAGGAACACTGAAGCTTTCTTT. Its translation is CASSLWYRNTEAFF.

The chain joins TRBV5-1 to TRBJ2-7, with TRBD2 matching 9 bases. The V gene end was trimmed by 3 bases and the J gene end by 5 bases; junction bases not matched to a gene: 6. The V gene's germline CDR1 is SGHRS and CDR2 YFSETQ. The CDR3 runs to 14 residues. In DNA form, the CDR3 reads TGCGCCAGCAGCTCTAGCGGGAATATCGACGAGCAGTACTTC. Protein sequence: CASSSSGNIDEQYF.

The CDR3 coding sequence is TGTGCCAGCAGTGATCGGGATAACTATGGCTACACCTTC. Translating gives CASSDRDNYGYTF. V usage is TRBV2 and J usage is TRBJ1-2; D not certain. V was clipped by 3 bases and J by 1 base, with 6 bases between them. The germline V gene encodes CDR1 SNHLY and CDR2 FYNNEI. The CDR3 runs 13 residues.

The V and J genes are TRBV5-1 and TRBJ2-7; TRBD2 agrees at 10 bases. The V segment lost 1 base and the J segment 3 bases; nucleotides outside the gene matches: 4. This CDR3 has 15 amino acids. Per the germline V gene, CDR1 is SGHRS and CDR2 is YFSETQ. The CDR3 DNA reads TGCGCCAGCAGCTTGTCTAGCGGGAGAATCTACGAGCAGTACTTC. It translates to CASSLSSGRIYEQYF.

This clone was counted between two and nine times. V gene TRBV28 combines with J gene TRBJ2-1; 16 nucleotides match TRBD2. V dropped 4 bases and J dropped 7; count of bases not matched to a gene: 1. Looked up from germline, CDR1 is MDHEN and CDR2 is SYDVKM. This CDR3 region has 15 residues. The CDR3 sequence: CASSWGLAGGNEQFF. The DNA for the CDR3 is TGTGCCAGCAGTTGGGGACTAGCGGGGGGGAATGAGCAGTTCTTC.

The chain has TRBV13 and TRBJ2-7; 8 bases line up with TRBD1. The CDR3 has 15 amino acids. Germline values: CDR1 PRHDT, CDR2 FYEKMQ (reference sequence). Losses at the gene ends were 5 bases for V and 3 bases for J; bases not matched to a gene: 9. CDR3 bases: TGTGCCAGCAGCAACCGGGACAGGAGACTCTACGAGCAGTACTTC. It yields the protein CASSNRDRRLYEQYF.

The rearrangement links TRBV28 to TRBJ1-5, with 7 bases aligning to TRBD1. CDR3 length: 14 amino acids. CDR1 MDHEN and CDR2 SYDVKM come from the germline V gene. The junction had 5 bases not matched to a gene; V was cut back by 2 bases and J by 7 bases. CDR3 region: CASSLQGGAQPQHF. DNA for the CDR3: TGTGCCAGCAGTTTACAAGGGGGCGCACAGCCCCAGCATTTT.

The chain uses TRBV19 and TRBJ1-5, with a weak D call TRBD1 (6 bases). This CDR3 region has 15 residues. Germline V lookup: CDR1 LNHDA, CDR2 SQIVND (reference sequence). Deletions cut 5 bases from V and 2 bases from J, with 13 bases between. The CDR3 bases are TGTGCCAGTAGTCCGGCAGGGGCTGGCAATCAGCCCCAGCATTTT. Its translation: CASSPAGAGNQPQHF.